This T cell receptor beta chain came from a study of response to subunit inactivated influenza vaccine (dated by TCRdb to the late 2010s). Context from the whole study: To follow how T cells responded to a trivalent subunit inactivated influenza vaccine, the researchers relied on deep quantitative profiling of the T cell receptor repertoire.

The paper's findings and limits, for the study overall: According to the authors, only a limited number of new T cells may be recruited by each seasonal influenza vaccination.

Receptors were amplified or captured by RT-PCR. Instrument used: Illumina HiSeq 2500. Through fastp at Q25 and MiXCR, TCRdb rebuilt clones from the public reads, retaining in-frame beta chains. Identical CDR3 proteins give one entry, which carries the most common genes and DNA. This sample holds fewer than 600,000 distinct CDR3 sequences; around 7.7% were observed only once. The top ten constitute roughly 13% of the sample. V and J are truncated by 5 bases and 5 bases respectively, leaving an intervening sequence of 15 bases. The germline V gene sets CDR1 to SQVTM and CDR2 to ANQGSEA. The CDR3 contains 13 residues, cysteine and phenylalanine counted. This entry keeps only the CDR3 DNA: 39 bases, framed from base 1. This clonotype was found a few times. Its antigen is unknown. The sample holds no much larger clone one base away, and base qualities are not on file.

This material consisted of PBMCs from blood, taken approximately 25 months after vaccination. The clonotype comes from a man between 50 and 75 years old who received an inactivated influenza vaccine. Donor details come from another sample of the same person, matched by shared clones. The chain employs TRBV29-1 and TRBJ1-2, and possibly TRBD1, on 5 matching bases. Read as DNA, the sequence is TGCAGCGTTCGGGACGAGTTGGGTTATGGCTACACCTTC. Its coded protein is CSVRDELGYGYTF.